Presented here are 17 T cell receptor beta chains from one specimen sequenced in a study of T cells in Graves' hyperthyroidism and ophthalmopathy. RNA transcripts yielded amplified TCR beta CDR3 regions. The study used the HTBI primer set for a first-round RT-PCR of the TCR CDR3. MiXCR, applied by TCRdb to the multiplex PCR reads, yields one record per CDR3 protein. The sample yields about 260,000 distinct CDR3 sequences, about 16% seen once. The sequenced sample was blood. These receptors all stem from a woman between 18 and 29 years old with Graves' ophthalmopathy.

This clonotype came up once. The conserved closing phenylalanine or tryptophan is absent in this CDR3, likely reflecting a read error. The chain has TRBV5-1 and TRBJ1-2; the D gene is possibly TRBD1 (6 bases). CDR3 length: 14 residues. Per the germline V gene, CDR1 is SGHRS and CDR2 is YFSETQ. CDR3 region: CARSLNRATYGYTL. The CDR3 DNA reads TGCGCCCGCAGCTTGAACAGGGCAACCTATGGCTACACCCTC.

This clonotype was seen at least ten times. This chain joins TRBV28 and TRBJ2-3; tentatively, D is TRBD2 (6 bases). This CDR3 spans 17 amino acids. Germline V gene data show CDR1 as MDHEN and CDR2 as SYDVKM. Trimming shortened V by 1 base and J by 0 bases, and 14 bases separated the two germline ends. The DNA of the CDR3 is TGTGCCAGCAGTTTATCCCTCCCCCTAGCGAGCACAGATACGCAGTATTTT. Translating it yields CASSLSLPLASTDTQYF.

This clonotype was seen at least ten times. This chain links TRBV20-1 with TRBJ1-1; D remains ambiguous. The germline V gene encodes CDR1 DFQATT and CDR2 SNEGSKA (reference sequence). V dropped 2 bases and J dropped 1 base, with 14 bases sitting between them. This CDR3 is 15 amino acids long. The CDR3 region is CSARRTRTGNTEAFF. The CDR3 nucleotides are TGCAGTGCTAGACGAACTCGGACGGGGAACACTGAAGCTTTCTTT.

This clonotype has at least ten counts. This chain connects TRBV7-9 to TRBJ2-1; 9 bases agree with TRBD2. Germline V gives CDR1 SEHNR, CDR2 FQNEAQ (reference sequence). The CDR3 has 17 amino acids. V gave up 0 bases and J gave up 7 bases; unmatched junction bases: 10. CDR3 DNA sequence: TGTGCCAGCAGCTTAGCGGTGGCAACTAGCGGGTTTAATGAGCAGTTCTTC. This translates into CASSLAVATSGFNEQFF.

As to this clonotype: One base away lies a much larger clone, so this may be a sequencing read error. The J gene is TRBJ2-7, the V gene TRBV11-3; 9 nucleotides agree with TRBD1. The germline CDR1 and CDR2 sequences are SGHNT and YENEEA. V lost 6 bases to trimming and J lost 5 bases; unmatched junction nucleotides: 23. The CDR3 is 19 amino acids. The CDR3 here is CASSGTRDRALARAHEQYF. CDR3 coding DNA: TGTGCCAGCAGTGGGACCCGGGACAGGGCACTAGCGAGGGCCCACGAGCAGTACTTC.

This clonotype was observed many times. CDR3 loop: CASSHQSGRGGLEQYF. The DNA of the CDR3 is TGTGCCAGCTCACACCAGAGCGGGAGGGGGGGATTGGAGCAGTACTTC. The rearrangement uses TRBV18 and TRBJ2-7; 10 nucleotides agree with TRBD2. Losses at the gene ends were 4 bases for V and 7 bases for J; bases not matched to a gene: 13. The CDR3 is 16 residues long. Germline V gene sequence: CDR1 KGHSH, CDR2 LQKENI.

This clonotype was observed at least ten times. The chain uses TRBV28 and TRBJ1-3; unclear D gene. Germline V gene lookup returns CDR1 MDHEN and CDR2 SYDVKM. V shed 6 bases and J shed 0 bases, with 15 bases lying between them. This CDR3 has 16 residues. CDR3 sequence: CASRGFGPSSGNTIYF. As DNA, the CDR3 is TGTGCCAGCAGGGGATTCGGACCGAGCTCTGGAAACACCATATATTTT.

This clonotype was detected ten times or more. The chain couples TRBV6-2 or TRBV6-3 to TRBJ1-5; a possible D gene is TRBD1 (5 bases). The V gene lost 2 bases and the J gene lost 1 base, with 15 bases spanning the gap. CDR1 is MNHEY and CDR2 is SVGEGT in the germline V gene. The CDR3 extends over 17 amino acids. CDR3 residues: CASSYPPGLRSNQPQHF. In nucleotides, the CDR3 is TGTGCCAGCAGTTACCCTCCGGGACTCCGAAGCAATCAGCCCCAGCATTTT.

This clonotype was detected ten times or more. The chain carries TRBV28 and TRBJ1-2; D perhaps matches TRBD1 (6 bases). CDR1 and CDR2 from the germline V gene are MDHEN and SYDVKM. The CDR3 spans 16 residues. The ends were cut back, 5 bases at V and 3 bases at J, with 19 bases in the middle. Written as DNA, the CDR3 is TGTGCCAGCAGTCCCCTCGGACAGCCTTTGGACTATGGCTACACCTTC. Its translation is CASSPLGQPLDYGYTF.

The CDR3 coding sequence is TGTGCCAGTAGGAGACAGGAGGCGAGCAATCAGCCCCAGCATTTT. It translates to CASRRQEASNQPQHF. The chain combines TRBV19 with TRBJ1-5; D is perhaps TRBD1 (6 bases). CDR1 and CDR2 (germline): LNHDA, SQIVND (reference sequence). With 6 bases removed from V and 1 base from J, the gap between germline ends came to 13 bases. The CDR3 runs to 15 residues. Using reference TRBV19 and TRBJ1-5 for the parts outside the CDR3, the full variable domain is DGGITQSPKYLFRKEGQNVTLSCEQNLNHDAMYWYRQDPGQGLRLIYYSQIVNDFQKGDIAEGYSVSREKKESFPLTVTSAQKNPTAFYLCASRRQEASNQPQHFGDGTRLSIL.

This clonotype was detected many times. CDR3: CASRGLLSTNTGELFF. In DNA form, the CDR3 reads TGTGCCAGCAGGGGCCTCCTCTCGACGAACACCGGGGAGCTGTTTTTT. The rearrangement links TRBV2 to TRBJ2-2; D unclear. The CDR3 extends over 16 amino acids. Germline values: CDR1 SNHLY, CDR2 FYNNEI. V lost 6 bases and J lost 0, with 14 bases in between.

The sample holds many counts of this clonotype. CDR3 nucleotide sequence: TGCAGTGCTAGAGCCAGGCCGGGCTACTCCTACGAGCAGTACTTC. Protein sequence: CSARARPGYSYEQYF. The V call is TRBV20-1, the J call TRBJ2-7; D is ambiguous. Germline V gene sequence: CDR1 DFQATT, CDR2 SNEGSKA (reference sequence). The CDR3 contains 15 residues. V was clipped by 1 base and J by 0 bases, with 13 bases between them.

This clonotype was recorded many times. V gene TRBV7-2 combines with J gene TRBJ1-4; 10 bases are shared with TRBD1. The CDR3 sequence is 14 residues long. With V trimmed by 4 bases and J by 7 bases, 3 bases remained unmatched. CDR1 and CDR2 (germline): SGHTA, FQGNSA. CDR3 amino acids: CASSSRDRGEKLFF. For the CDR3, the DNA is TGTGCCAGCAGCTCTCGGGACAGGGGTGAAAAACTGTTTTTT.

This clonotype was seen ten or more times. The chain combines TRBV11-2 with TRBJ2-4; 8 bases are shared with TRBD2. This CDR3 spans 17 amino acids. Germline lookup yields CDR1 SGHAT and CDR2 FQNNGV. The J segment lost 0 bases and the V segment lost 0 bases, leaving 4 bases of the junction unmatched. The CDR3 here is CASSLDTSGIAKNIQYF. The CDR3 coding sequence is TGTGCCAGCAGCTTAGACACTAGCGGAATAGCCAAAAACATTCAGTACTTC.

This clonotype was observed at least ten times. This CDR3 reads CASYTSGELFF. Here the CDR3 DNA reads TGTGCCAGCTATACGTCCGGGGAGCTGTTTTTT. V is TRBV7-9 and J is TRBJ2-2, with no clear D. The germline V and J ends were trimmed by 8 bases and 6 bases, with 7 bases remaining between them. This CDR3 is 11 amino acids long. The germline V gene has CDR1 SEHNR and CDR2 FQNEAQ (reference sequence).

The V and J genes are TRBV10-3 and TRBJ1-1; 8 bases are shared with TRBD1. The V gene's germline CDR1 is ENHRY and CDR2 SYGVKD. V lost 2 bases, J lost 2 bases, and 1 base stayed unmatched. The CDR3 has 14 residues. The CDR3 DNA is TGTGCCATCAGTGAGACAGGGGGAAACACTGAAGCTTTCTTT. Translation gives CAISETGGNTEAFF.

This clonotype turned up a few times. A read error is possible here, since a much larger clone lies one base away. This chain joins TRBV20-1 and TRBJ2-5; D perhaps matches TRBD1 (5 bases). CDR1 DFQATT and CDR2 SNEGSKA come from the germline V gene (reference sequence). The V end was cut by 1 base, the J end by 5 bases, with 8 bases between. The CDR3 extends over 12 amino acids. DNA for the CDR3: TGCAGTGCTAGAGTAGGGGCGGAGACCCAGTACTTC. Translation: CSARVGAETQYF.